This note documents a single TCR beta chain sequence. Its ends do not fully match the called genes, so a read error is possible. The germline gives CDR1 LNHDA, CDR2 SQIVND (reference sequence). The CDR3 contains 15 residues. Primers for the PCR totalled 60 Vbeta and 13 Jbeta. Clones were read by immunoSEQ multiplex PCR, and TCRdb kept only the in-frame ones, dropping some. The sample has about 130,000 clones, 70% to 80% seen once. This specimen belongs to a study of cytomegalovirus exposure and HLA in healthy donors. The sample comprised PBMCs. The clonotype comes from an older woman in good health and CMV-seropositive. This chain links TRBV19 with TRBJ1-5, with 10 bases matching TRBD1. CDR3 coding DNA: TGTGCCAATAGTCCCGACAGGGGGCGCAATCAGCCCCAGCATTTT. It encodes CANSPDRGRNQPQHF.